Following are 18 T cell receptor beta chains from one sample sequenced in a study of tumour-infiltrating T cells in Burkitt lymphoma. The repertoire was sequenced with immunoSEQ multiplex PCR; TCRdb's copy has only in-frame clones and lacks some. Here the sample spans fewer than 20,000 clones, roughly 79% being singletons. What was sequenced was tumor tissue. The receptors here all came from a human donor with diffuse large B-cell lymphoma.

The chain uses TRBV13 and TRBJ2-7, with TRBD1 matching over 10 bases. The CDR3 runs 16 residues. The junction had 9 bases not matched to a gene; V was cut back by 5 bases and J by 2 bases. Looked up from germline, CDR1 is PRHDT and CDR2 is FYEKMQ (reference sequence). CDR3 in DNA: TGTGCCAGCAGCCAAACTGGACAGGGGGGTCCCTACGAGCAGTACTTC. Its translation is CASSQTGQGGPYEQYF.

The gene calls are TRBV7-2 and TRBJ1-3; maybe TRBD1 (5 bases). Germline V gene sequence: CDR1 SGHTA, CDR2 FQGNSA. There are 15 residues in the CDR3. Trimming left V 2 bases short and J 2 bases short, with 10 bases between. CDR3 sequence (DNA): TGTGCCAGCAGCTTAAGCAGGGCTACTGGAAACACCATATATTTT. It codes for CASSLSRATGNTIYF.

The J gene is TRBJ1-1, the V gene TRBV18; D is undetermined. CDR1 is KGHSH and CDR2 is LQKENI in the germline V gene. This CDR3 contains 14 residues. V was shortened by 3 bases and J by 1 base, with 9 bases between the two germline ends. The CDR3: CASSPAVPNTEAFF. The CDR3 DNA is TGTGCCAGCTCACCGGCAGTTCCGAACACTGAAGCTTTCTTT.

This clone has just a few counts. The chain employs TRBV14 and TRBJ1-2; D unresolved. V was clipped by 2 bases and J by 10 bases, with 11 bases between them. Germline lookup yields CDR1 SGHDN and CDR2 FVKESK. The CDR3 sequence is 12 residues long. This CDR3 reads CASSQRRPPYTF. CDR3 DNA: TGTGCCAGCAGCCAACGACGGCCACCCTACACCTTC.

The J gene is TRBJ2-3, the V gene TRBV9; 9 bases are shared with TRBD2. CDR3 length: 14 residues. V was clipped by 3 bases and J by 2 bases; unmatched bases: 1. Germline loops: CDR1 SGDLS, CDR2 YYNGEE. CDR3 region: CASSASGATDTQYF. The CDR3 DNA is TGTGCCAGCAGCGCTAGCGGGGCCACAGATACGCAGTATTTT.

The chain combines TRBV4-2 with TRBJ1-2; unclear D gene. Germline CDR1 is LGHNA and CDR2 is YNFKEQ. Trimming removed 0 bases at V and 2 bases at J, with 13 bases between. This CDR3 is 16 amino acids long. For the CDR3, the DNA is TGTGCCAGCAGCCAAGATCCCGGTATTCTAAACTATGGCTACACCTTC. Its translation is CASSQDPGILNYGYTF.

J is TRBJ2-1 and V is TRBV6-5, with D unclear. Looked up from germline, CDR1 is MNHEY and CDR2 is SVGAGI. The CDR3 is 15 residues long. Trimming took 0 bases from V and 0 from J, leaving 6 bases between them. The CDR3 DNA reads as TGTGCCAGCAGTTACTCTCGGCCCTCCTACAATGAGCAGTTCTTC. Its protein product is CASSYSRPSYNEQFF.

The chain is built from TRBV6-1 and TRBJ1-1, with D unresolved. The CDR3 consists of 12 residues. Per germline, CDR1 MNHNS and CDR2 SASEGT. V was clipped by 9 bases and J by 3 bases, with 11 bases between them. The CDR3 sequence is CASFGPYTEAFF. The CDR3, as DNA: TGTGCCAGTTTCGGGCCCTACACTGAAGCTTTCTTT.

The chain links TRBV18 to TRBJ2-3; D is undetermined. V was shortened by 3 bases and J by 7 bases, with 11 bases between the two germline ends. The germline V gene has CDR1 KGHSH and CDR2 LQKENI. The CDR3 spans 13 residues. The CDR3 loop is CASSPLRENTQYF. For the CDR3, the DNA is TGTGCCAGCTCACCCCTTAGGGAAAATACGCAGTATTTT. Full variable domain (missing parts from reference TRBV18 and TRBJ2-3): NAGVMQNPRHLVRRRGQEARLRCSPMKGHSHVYWYRQLPEEGLKFMVYLQKENIIDESGMPKERFSAEFPKEGPSILRIQQVVRGDSAAYFCASSPLRENTQYFGPGTRLTVL.

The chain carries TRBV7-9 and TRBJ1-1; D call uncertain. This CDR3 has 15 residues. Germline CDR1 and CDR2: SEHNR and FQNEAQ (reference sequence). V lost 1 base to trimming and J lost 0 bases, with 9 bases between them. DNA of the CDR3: TGTGCCAGCAGCTTAGAAGTAGGGTTGAACACTGAAGCTTTCTTT. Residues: CASSLEVGLNTEAFF.

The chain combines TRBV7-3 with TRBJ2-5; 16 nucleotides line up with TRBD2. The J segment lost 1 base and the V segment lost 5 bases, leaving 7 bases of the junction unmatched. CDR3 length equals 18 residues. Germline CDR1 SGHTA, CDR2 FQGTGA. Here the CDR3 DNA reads TGTGCCAGCAGCCCCGGGACTAGCGGGGGGGGGATCCAAGAGACCCAGTACTTC. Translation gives CASSPGTSGGGIQETQYF.

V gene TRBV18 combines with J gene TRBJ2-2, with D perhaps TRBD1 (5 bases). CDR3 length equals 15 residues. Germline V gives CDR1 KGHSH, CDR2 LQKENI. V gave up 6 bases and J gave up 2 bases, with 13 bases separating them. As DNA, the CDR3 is TGTGCCAGCTCCCCTCGCAGGGAAAACACCGGGGAGCTGTTTTTT. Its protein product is CASSPRRENTGELFF.

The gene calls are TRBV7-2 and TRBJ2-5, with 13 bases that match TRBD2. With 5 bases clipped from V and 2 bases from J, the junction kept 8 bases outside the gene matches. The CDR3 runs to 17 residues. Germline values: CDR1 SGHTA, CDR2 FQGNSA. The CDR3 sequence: CASSPGLAGIQQETQYF. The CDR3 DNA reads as TGTGCCAGCAGCCCGGGACTAGCGGGGATCCAGCAAGAGACCCAGTACTTC.

The CDR3 sequence: CASSQGAGAGDTQYF. The DNA of the CDR3 is TGCGCCAGCAGCCAAGGTGCGGGAGCAGGAGATACGCAGTATTTT. The chain combines TRBV4-3 with TRBJ2-3; 7 bases match TRBD2. The germline gives CDR1 LGHNA, CDR2 YSLEER. V was pared by 1 base and J by 5 bases, with 6 bases of the junction left unmatched. This CDR3 has 15 residues.

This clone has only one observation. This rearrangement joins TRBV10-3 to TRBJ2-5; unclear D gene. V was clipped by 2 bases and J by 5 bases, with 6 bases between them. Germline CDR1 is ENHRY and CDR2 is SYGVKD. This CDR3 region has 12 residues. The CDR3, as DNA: TGTGCCATCAGTGAGACCCTGGAGACCCAGTACTTC. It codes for CAISETLETQYF.

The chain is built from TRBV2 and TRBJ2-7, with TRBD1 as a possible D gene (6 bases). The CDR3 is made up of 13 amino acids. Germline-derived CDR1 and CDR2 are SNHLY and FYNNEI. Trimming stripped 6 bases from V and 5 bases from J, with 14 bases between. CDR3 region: CASRYFTGNEQYF. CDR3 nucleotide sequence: TGTGCCAGCAGATATTTTACAGGGAACGAGCAGTACTTC.

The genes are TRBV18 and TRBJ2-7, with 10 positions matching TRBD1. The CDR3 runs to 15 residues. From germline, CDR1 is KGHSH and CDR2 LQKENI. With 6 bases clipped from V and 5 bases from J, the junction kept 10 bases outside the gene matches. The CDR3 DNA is TGTGCCAGCTCCCCCGGGACAGGGGAGGTCAACGAGCAGTACTTC. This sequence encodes CASSPGTGEVNEQYF.

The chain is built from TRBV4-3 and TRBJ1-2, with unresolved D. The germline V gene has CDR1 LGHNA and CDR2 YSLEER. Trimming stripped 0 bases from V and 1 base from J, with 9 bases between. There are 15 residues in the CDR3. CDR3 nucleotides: TGCGCCAGCAGCCAAGAATATCGGATTAACTATGGCTACACCTTC. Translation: CASSQEYRINYGYTF.